These 7 T cell receptor beta chains were sequenced from one sample in a study of blood T cell repertoires in COVID-19. The assay was immunoSEQ multiplex PCR, and TCRdb's table has in-frame clones only and misses some. The top ten hold more than 9.5% of the sample, which has roughly 250,000 clones, 70% to 85% seen once. The sample comprised peripheral blood. The receptors were sampled from a woman older than 75 with acute or convalescent COVID-19.

The chain is built from TRBV18 and TRBJ1-1; D perhaps matches TRBD1 (6 bases). Germline V gene lookup returns CDR1 KGHSH and CDR2 LQKENI. The CDR3 contains 13 residues. Trimming shortened V by 1 base and J by 5 bases, and 8 bases separated the two germline ends. CDR3 in DNA: TGTGCCAGCTCACCACGAGGACAGACTGAAGCTTTCTTT. As protein: CASSPRGQTEAFF.

The chain couples TRBV29-1 to TRBJ2-3, with 7 bases identical to TRBD2. Looked up from germline, CDR1 is SQVTM and CDR2 is ANQGSEA. The V and J ends lost 6 bases and 1 base, in that order; junction bases with no gene match: 4. CDR3 length equals 13 residues. The CDR3 loop is CSVRLAGTDTQYF. The CDR3 nucleotides read TGCAGCGTCCGACTAGCAGGCACAGATACGCAGTATTTT.

CDR3 coding DNA: TGTGCCAGAAGCGGTGGGGGGTTGCCCTACAATGAGCAGTTCTTC. Amino acid sequence: CARSGGGLPYNEQFF. J is TRBJ2-1 and V is TRBV5-3; D is possibly TRBD2 (6 bases). TRBV5-3 is assigned to the ORF class and has an uncertain function. This CDR3 comprises 15 residues. Trimming cost V 4 bases and J 2 bases, with 13 bases left between them.

The chain carries TRBV23-1 and TRBJ2-7; the D gene is possibly TRBD2 (5 bases). TRBV23-1 qualifies as an ORF whose function is uncertain. V lost 0 bases, J lost 7 bases, and 10 bases lay in between. CDR3 length: 13 amino acids. CDR3: CASSQSARGEQYF. The DNA of the CDR3 is TGCGCCAGCAGTCAATCGGCCCGGGGAGAGCAGTACTTC.

The chain recombines TRBV20-1 with TRBJ2-7; D is perhaps TRBD2 (5 bases). This CDR3 contains 11 residues. V was trimmed by 3 bases and J by 4 bases, leaving 7 bases between them. The germline gives CDR1 DFQATT, CDR2 SNEGSKA (reference sequence). The DNA of the CDR3 is TGCAGTGCTAGCCCGGGATACGAGCAGTACTTC. This encodes CSASPGYEQYF.

The chain links TRBV11-1 to TRBJ2-3; 7 nucleotides match TRBD2. The CDR3 is 14 amino acids. Germline assignment: CDR1 SGHAT and CDR2 FQDESV (reference sequence). With 4 bases clipped from V and 6 bases from J, the junction kept 7 bases outside the gene matches. CDR3 sequence (DNA): TGTGCCAGCAGCTCTCCGCTAGCGGCCGATACGCAGTATTTT. This codes for CASSSPLAADTQYF.

This chain joins TRBV19 and TRBJ2-6; possibly TRBD1 for D (5 bases). Per the germline V gene, CDR1 is LNHDA and CDR2 is SQIVND (reference sequence). V lost 6 bases, J lost 0 bases, and 15 bases lay in between. The CDR3 covers 17 residues. For the CDR3, the DNA is TGTGCCAGTAGCCAAACGTTGACAGTCTCTGGGGCCAACGTCCTGACTTTC. Amino acid sequence: CASSQTLTVSGANVLTF.